This passage covers 30 T cell receptor beta chains from one sample sequenced in a study of T cell responses to AZD1222 COVID-19 vaccine. Clones were read by immunoSEQ multiplex PCR, and TCRdb kept only the in-frame ones, dropping some. This sample's clone table lists 150,000 or so clones. The sample comprised peripheral blood. Every receptor here comes from an adult in good health.

The J gene is TRBJ2-1, the V gene TRBV4-2; 8 bases align to TRBD2. The CDR3 is 15 residues long. The trim removed 4 bases at V and 8 bases at J, leaving 10 bases unmatched. The germline CDR1 and CDR2 sequences are LGHNA and YNFKEQ. The CDR3 protein is CASSPHPGGADEQFF. In DNA, the CDR3 is TGTGCCAGCAGCCCGCACCCGGGGGGGGCCGATGAGCAGTTCTTC.

The chain combines TRBV7-9 with TRBJ2-3; 8 positions match TRBD2. The length of the CDR3 is 16 residues. CDR1 and CDR2 (germline): SEHNR, FQNEAQ (reference sequence). V dropped 4 bases and J dropped 4; count of bases not matched to a gene: 10. The CDR3: CASSSWRGETADTQYF. The CDR3, as DNA: TGTGCCAGCAGCTCTTGGCGGGGGGAGACCGCAGATACGCAGTATTTT. Full variable domain (outside the CDR3, taken from reference TRBV7-9 and TRBJ2-3): DTGVSQNPRHKITKRGQNVTFRCDPISEHNRLYWYRQTLGQGPEFLTYFQNEAQLEKSRLLSDRFSAERPKGSFSTLEIQRTEQGDSAMYLCASSSWRGETADTQYFGPGTRLTVL.

The V call is TRBV9, the J call TRBJ1-5; no firm D call. The CDR3 covers 15 residues. V lost 0 bases and J lost 0, with 7 bases in between. The germline gives CDR1 SGDLS, CDR2 YYNGEE. This chain's CDR3 is CASSVGPGSNQPQHF. The CDR3 DNA sequence: TGTGCCAGCAGCGTAGGCCCCGGTAGCAATCAGCCCCAGCATTTT.

The V and J genes are TRBV11-3 and TRBJ2-7; perhaps TRBD1 as D (5 bases). CDR3 length: 15 residues. V lost 5 bases to trimming and J lost 0 bases, with 14 bases between them. Germline V gene lookup returns CDR1 SGHNT and CDR2 YENEEA. The CDR3 loop reads CASSIPLQASYEQYF. In DNA, the CDR3 is TGTGCCAGCAGCATCCCCTTACAGGCCTCCTACGAGCAGTACTTC.

V usage is TRBV13 and J usage is TRBJ2-3; 10 bases are shared with TRBD2. CDR3 length equals 17 residues. Per germline, CDR1 PRHDT and CDR2 FYEKMQ (reference sequence). Losses at the gene ends were 5 bases for V and 6 bases for J; bases not matched to a gene: 14. CDR3 DNA sequence: TGTGCCAGCAGCCCACTCTCCAGCGGGGGGGCGGGGGATACGCAGTATTTT. This encodes CASSPLSSGGAGDTQYF.

J is TRBJ2-7 and V is TRBV2; 8 bases fit TRBD1. After removal of 2 bases from V and 3 bases from J, the junction contained 3 bases not matched to a gene. Germline loops: CDR1 SNHLY, CDR2 FYNNEI. This CDR3 is 14 amino acids long. The CDR3 sequence is CASSEQGAIYEQYF. In nucleotides, the CDR3 is TGTGCCAGCAGTGAACAGGGGGCTATCTACGAGCAGTACTTC.

DNA of the CDR3: TGTGCCAGCAGCCAGGGTCTATGGTATGGCTACACCTTC. Its translation is CASSQGLWYGYTF. The rearrangement uses TRBV6-2 or TRBV6-3 and TRBJ1-2, with D possibly matching TRBD1 (5 bases). There are 13 residues in the CDR3. Per the germline V gene, CDR1 is MNHEY and CDR2 is SVGEGT. Trimming cost V 6 bases and J 5 bases, with 13 bases left between them.

This chain connects TRBV18 to TRBJ1-5; 9 bases map to TRBD1. The CDR3 has 14 amino acids. The V and J ends lost 6 bases and 7 bases, in that order; junction bases with no gene match: 7. The germline V gene encodes CDR1 KGHSH and CDR2 LQKENI. The CDR3 spells CASSPGQGRQPQHF. In DNA form, the CDR3 reads TGTGCCAGCTCTCCCGGACAGGGGAGACAGCCCCAGCATTTT. The full variable domain, rest sourced from reference TRBV18 and TRBJ1-5, is NAGVMQNPRHLVRRRGQEARLRCSPMKGHSHVYWYRQLPEEGLKFMVYLQKENIIDESGMPKERFSAEFPKEGPSILRIQQVVRGDSAAYFCASSPGQGRQPQHFGDGTRLSIL.

The chain joins TRBV5-1 to TRBJ1-1, with D perhaps TRBD1 (6 bases). From germline, CDR1 is SGHRS and CDR2 YFSETQ. Trimming removed 3 bases at V and 6 bases at J, with 18 bases between. This CDR3 comprises 15 residues. The CDR3 spells CASSSFGGGGAEAFF. The CDR3 coding sequence is TGCGCCAGCAGCTCCTTCGGGGGCGGCGGGGCTGAAGCTTTCTTT.

J is TRBJ2-7 and V is TRBV7-9; D is uncertain. V lost 6 bases and J 5 bases, leaving 14 bases between the germline ends. Looked up from germline, CDR1 is SEHNR and CDR2 is FQNEAQ (reference sequence). CDR3 length: 13 residues. The CDR3 sequence is CASSPRVGDEQYF. The CDR3 DNA sequence: TGTGCCAGCAGTCCTAGGGTGGGCGACGAGCAGTACTTC.

About this clone: Germline and junction disagree at one end, which may indicate a read error. The chain uses TRBV7-9 and TRBJ1-1, with no clear D. Germline CDR1 and CDR2: SEHNR and FQNEAQ (reference sequence). CDR3 length equals 15 residues. As DNA, the CDR3 is TGTGCCAGCAGCCCCGCCCGGGGAAGGAACGCTGAAGCTTTCTTT. Protein product: CASSPARGRNAEAFF.

The chain joins TRBV19 to TRBJ1-1; D may be TRBD1 (5 bases). V was clipped by 5 bases and J by 3 bases, with 13 bases between them. The CDR3 sequence is 14 residues long. Germline CDR1 reads LNHDA; CDR2 reads SQIVND (reference sequence). CDR3 nucleotides: TGTGCCAGTAGTCCTGGGGGGGGGTACACTGAAGCTTTCTTT. It specifies CASSPGGGYTEAFF.

This chain uses TRBV9 with TRBJ2-1; D possibly corresponds to TRBD2 (6 bases). Germline CDR1 SGDLS, CDR2 YYNGEE. The V and J ends lost 0 bases and 7 bases respectively, with 14 bases between them. The CDR3 consists of 15 residues. This CDR3 is CASSVDGVAGNEQFF. The DNA of the CDR3 is TGTGCCAGCAGCGTAGATGGGGTTGCGGGGAATGAGCAGTTCTTC.

The CDR3 is CASSPIPGQGPKHF. For the CDR3, the DNA is TGTGCCAGCAGCCCAATTCCGGGACAGGGGCCAAAGCATTTT. The V and J genes are TRBV3-1 (or the pseudogene TRBV3-2) and TRBJ1-5, with 10 bases lining up with TRBD1. CDR1 is LGHDT, CDR2 YNNKEL, per germline (reference sequence). The CDR3 runs to 14 residues. J gave up 14 bases and V 4 bases, and 11 bases lay outside the gene matches.

V usage is TRBV10-3 and J usage is TRBJ2-1; 8 bases map to TRBD2. This CDR3 has 16 amino acids. CDR1 ENHRY and CDR2 SYGVKD come from the germline V gene. V shed 4 bases, J shed 4 bases, and the junction held 9 bases outside the gene matches. The CDR3 sequence: CAISGLGLAGYNEQFF. The CDR3 coding sequence is TGTGCCATCAGTGGGCTTGGGCTAGCGGGTTACAATGAGCAGTTCTTC.

The chain couples TRBV9 to TRBJ1-5; D call uncertain. This CDR3 is built from 16 residues. CDR1 is SGDLS and CDR2 is YYNGEE in the germline V gene. The V end was cut by 4 bases, the J end by 3 bases, with 17 bases between. DNA of the CDR3: TGTGCCAGCAGCCTTACAGATTACCCCGTCAATCAGCCCCAGCATTTT. As protein: CASSLTDYPVNQPQHF.

The chain joins TRBV27 to TRBJ1-6; 10 positions agree with TRBD1. Germline lookup yields CDR1 MNHEY and CDR2 SMNVEV (reference sequence). V was clipped by 7 bases and J by 12 bases; unmatched bases: 9. The CDR3 spans 14 residues. CDR3 protein: CASNRQGARGPLHF. The CDR3 DNA reads as TGTGCCAGCAACCGACAGGGGGCGAGGGGACCCCTCCACTTT.

The chain has TRBV6-2 or TRBV6-3 and TRBJ2-5; 14 bases map to TRBD2. The V segment lost 0 bases and the J segment 0 bases; nucleotides outside the gene matches: 3. Germline V gene data show CDR1 as MNHEY and CDR2 as SVGEGT. CDR3 length equals 18 residues. As DNA, the CDR3 is TGTGCCAGCAGTTACTCGACTAGCGGGGGGGCGTACCAAGAGACCCAGTACTTC. Its translation: CASSYSTSGGAYQETQYF.

This rearrangement joins TRBV19 to TRBJ2-7, with D perhaps TRBD2 (5 bases). This CDR3 has 18 amino acids. Germline loops: CDR1 LNHDA, CDR2 SQIVND (reference sequence). V lost 5 bases and J lost 3, with 26 bases in between. The CDR3 region has the DNA TGTGCCAGTAGTCCCCGCTCGATTAGCGCAGACCTCCTCTACGAGCAGTACTTC. Its translation is CASSPRSISADLLYEQYF.

The rearrangement joins TRBV6-5 to TRBJ2-5; weak D call: TRBD2 (6 bases). Germline CDR1 and CDR2: MNHEY and SVGAGI. The CDR3 extends over 15 amino acids. Trimming stripped 5 bases from V and 5 bases from J, with 18 bases between. CDR3 residues: CASSNRGTPSETQYF. The CDR3 DNA follows: TGTGCCAGCAGTAACCGGGGGACCCCCTCTGAGACCCAGTACTTC.

V usage is TRBV4-2 and J usage is TRBJ1-2; 7 bases are a match to TRBD1. The CDR3 contains 16 residues. V dropped 2 bases and J dropped 6; count of bases not matched to a gene: 12. Germline V gives CDR1 LGHNA, CDR2 YNFKEQ. The CDR3 DNA is TGTGCCAGCAGCCAATTGTTCCGGGGAGGACAGGATGGCTACACCTTC. This sequence encodes CASSQLFRGGQDGYTF.

V usage is TRBV5-1 and J usage is TRBJ1-1; D gene uncertain. This CDR3 is built from 14 residues. The germline V and J ends were trimmed by 0 bases and 1 base, with 7 bases remaining between them. Germline CDR1 reads SGHRS; CDR2 reads YFSETQ. CDR3 sequence reads: CASSLERANTEAFF. In DNA form, the CDR3 reads TGCGCCAGCAGCTTGGAGAGGGCGAACACTGAAGCTTTCTTT.

This chain connects TRBV4-1 to TRBJ2-7; D is possibly TRBD2 (6 bases). V was cut by 4 bases and J by 3 bases, with 16 bases left in between. This CDR3 contains 15 residues. Germline CDR1 is MGHRA and CDR2 is YSYEKL. As DNA, the CDR3 is TGCGCCAGCAGCCTAATGGCGGGGCAGGACTACGAGCAGTACTTC. Translation gives CASSLMAGQDYEQYF.

The V gene is TRBV3-1 (or the pseudogene TRBV3-2), the J gene TRBJ1-5; unclear D gene. The CDR3 contains 17 residues. V gave up 1 base and J gave up 0 bases, with 13 bases separating them. Germline V gene lookup returns CDR1 LGHDT and CDR2 YNNKEL (reference sequence). CDR3: CASSQAESGYSNQPQHF. The CDR3 DNA reads TGTGCCAGCAGCCAAGCGGAGAGCGGCTATAGCAATCAGCCCCAGCATTTT.

The rearrangement joins TRBV11-3 to TRBJ1-3, with D possibly TRBD1 on 6 matching bases. With 4 bases removed from V and 4 bases from J, the gap between germline ends came to 14 bases. CDR3 length: 15 amino acids. Germline CDR1 reads SGHNT; CDR2 reads YENEEA. CDR3 residues: CASSSQPGAGNTIYF. The CDR3 DNA sequence: TGTGCCAGCAGCTCACAACCGGGGGCCGGAAACACCATATATTTT. The full variable domain, its missing parts supplied by reference TRBV11-3 and TRBJ1-3, is EAGVVQSPRYKIIEKKQPVAFWCNPISGHNTLYWYLQNLGQGPELLIRYENEEAVDDSQLPKDRFSAERLKGVDSTLKIQPAELGDSAVYLCASSSQPGAGNTIYFGEGSWLTVV.

The rearrangement links TRBV15 to TRBJ2-1; 7 nucleotides line up with TRBD1. V lost 0 bases, J lost 2 bases, and 7 bases stayed unmatched. The CDR3 is 17 amino acids. Germline V gives CDR1 LNHNV, CDR2 YYDKDF (reference sequence). CDR3 residues: CATSRERGRHAYNEQFF. The CDR3 DNA reads TGTGCCACCAGCAGAGAAAGGGGGCGGCATGCCTACAATGAGCAGTTCTTC.

The chain combines TRBV2 with TRBJ1-5; D is unclear. Germline CDR1 SNHLY, CDR2 FYNNEI. The CDR3 consists of 15 residues. Trimming took 6 bases from V and 6 from J, leaving 18 bases between them. CDR3 in DNA: TGTGCCAGCAGCCTCAACGGGCGTGTCGGTCAGCCCCAGCATTTT. Amino acids: CASSLNGRVGQPQHF.

The chain couples TRBV28 to TRBJ1-2, with TRBD1 matching over 9 bases. The CDR3 is 15 amino acids. Germline V lookup: CDR1 MDHEN, CDR2 SYDVKM. V dropped 6 bases and J dropped 3; count of bases not matched to a gene: 8. CDR3 DNA: TGTGCCAGCAGCTCCACAGGGGGCGCATACTATGGCTACACCTTC. Translation gives CASSSTGGAYYGYTF.

The V and J genes are TRBV15 and TRBJ1-3; D ambiguous. The CDR3 covers 13 residues. The germline V gene has CDR1 LNHNV and CDR2 YYDKDF (reference sequence). Trimming cost V 4 bases and J 0 bases, with 4 bases left between them. For the CDR3, the DNA is TGTGCCACCAGCATGAACTCTGGAAACACCATATATTTT. Its translation: CATSMNSGNTIYF.

The genes are TRBV10-3 and TRBJ2-2; a possible D gene is TRBD2 (6 bases). The V end lost 3 bases, the J end lost 4 bases, and 12 bases lay between the germline ends. Per the germline V gene, CDR1 is ENHRY and CDR2 is SYGVKD. There are 15 residues in the CDR3. This chain's CDR3 is CAISESSRGTGELFF. DNA for the CDR3: TGTGCCATCAGTGAAAGTTCGCGGGGCACCGGGGAGCTGTTTTTT.